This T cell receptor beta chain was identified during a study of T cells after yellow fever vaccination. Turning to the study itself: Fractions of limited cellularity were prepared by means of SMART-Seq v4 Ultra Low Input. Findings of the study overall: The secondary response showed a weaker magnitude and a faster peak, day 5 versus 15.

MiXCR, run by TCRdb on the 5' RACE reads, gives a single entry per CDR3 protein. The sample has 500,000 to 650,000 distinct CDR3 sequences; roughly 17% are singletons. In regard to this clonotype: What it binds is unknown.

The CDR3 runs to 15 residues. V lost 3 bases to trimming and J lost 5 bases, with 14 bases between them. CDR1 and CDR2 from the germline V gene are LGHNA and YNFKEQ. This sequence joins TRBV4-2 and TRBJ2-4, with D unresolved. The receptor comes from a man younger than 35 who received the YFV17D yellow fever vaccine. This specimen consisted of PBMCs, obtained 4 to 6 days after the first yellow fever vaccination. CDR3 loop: CASSHDGASQNIQYF. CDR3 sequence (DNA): TGTGCCAGCAGCCACGACGGAGCTTCCCAAAACATTCAGTACTTC.